The entry below describes one T cell receptor beta chain. Its binding antigen is unknown. Base qualities are missing; no much larger clone stands one base away. Sequencing was performed on an Illumina HiSeq 2500. Quantitative 5'-RACE with molecular barcodes was the method used to prepare the TCR beta libraries. Per the original workflow: Disease-linked TCR variants were identified with a new computational method built on a probabilistic model of VDJ rearrangement. TCRdb redid the processing of the public reads, applying fastp at Q25 and MiXCR, and retained in-frame beta chains. CDR3 protein duplicates are merged, each entry listing the most common genes and DNA. TCRdb, not the original authors, processed these V and J calls. In all, the sample holds about 540,000 distinct CDR3 sequences, and approximately 12% of those were seen once. The top ten clonotypes cover 6.5% to 7% of the sample. This record belongs to a study of CD8 T cells in ankylosing spondylitis (dated by TCRdb to the late 2010s). About the full investigation: To find TCR variants linked to disease, the study profiled T cell receptor beta repertoires in ankylosing spondylitis patients and healthy donors. In total, the full study cohort was made up of roughly 100 healthy donors and more than 20 ankylosing spondylitis patients. Peripheral blood was sampled, and synovial fluid was additionally collected from ankylosing spondylitis patients.

Study-level results and caveats: Some motif variants were previously reported in synovial fluid and blood of reactive arthritis patients, suggesting common disease-initiation mechanisms. In peripheral blood, the disease-linked clones were found at relatively low frequencies and had a CD8+ phenotype. The disease-linked clones were reported to be significantly enriched in matched synovial fluid samples from ankylosing spondylitis patients. Blood from ankylosing spondylitis patients appeared to be characterized by a TCR beta motif composed of roughly eight highly homologous amino acid variants.

Trimming removed 5 bases from V and 14 bases from J; the gene matches leave 8 bases unexplained. Spanning cysteine to phenylalanine, the CDR3 consists of 13 amino acids. The read is trimmed to its CDR3 DNA, 39 bases read in frame from base 1. The CDR1 and CDR2 encoded by the germline V gene (reference sequence) are SEHNR and FQNEAQ. Rearrangement joined TRBV7-9 to TRBJ2-1, and 11 bases in between align with TRBD2. The sample taken for sequencing was blood, either unsorted or a sorted T cell fraction (not recorded which). The receptor comes from a male donor with ankylosing spondylitis. The DNA sequence is given as TGTGCCAGCAGCCGAACCACTAGCGGGAGTGAGTTCTTC. Its translation reads: CASSRTTSGSEFF.